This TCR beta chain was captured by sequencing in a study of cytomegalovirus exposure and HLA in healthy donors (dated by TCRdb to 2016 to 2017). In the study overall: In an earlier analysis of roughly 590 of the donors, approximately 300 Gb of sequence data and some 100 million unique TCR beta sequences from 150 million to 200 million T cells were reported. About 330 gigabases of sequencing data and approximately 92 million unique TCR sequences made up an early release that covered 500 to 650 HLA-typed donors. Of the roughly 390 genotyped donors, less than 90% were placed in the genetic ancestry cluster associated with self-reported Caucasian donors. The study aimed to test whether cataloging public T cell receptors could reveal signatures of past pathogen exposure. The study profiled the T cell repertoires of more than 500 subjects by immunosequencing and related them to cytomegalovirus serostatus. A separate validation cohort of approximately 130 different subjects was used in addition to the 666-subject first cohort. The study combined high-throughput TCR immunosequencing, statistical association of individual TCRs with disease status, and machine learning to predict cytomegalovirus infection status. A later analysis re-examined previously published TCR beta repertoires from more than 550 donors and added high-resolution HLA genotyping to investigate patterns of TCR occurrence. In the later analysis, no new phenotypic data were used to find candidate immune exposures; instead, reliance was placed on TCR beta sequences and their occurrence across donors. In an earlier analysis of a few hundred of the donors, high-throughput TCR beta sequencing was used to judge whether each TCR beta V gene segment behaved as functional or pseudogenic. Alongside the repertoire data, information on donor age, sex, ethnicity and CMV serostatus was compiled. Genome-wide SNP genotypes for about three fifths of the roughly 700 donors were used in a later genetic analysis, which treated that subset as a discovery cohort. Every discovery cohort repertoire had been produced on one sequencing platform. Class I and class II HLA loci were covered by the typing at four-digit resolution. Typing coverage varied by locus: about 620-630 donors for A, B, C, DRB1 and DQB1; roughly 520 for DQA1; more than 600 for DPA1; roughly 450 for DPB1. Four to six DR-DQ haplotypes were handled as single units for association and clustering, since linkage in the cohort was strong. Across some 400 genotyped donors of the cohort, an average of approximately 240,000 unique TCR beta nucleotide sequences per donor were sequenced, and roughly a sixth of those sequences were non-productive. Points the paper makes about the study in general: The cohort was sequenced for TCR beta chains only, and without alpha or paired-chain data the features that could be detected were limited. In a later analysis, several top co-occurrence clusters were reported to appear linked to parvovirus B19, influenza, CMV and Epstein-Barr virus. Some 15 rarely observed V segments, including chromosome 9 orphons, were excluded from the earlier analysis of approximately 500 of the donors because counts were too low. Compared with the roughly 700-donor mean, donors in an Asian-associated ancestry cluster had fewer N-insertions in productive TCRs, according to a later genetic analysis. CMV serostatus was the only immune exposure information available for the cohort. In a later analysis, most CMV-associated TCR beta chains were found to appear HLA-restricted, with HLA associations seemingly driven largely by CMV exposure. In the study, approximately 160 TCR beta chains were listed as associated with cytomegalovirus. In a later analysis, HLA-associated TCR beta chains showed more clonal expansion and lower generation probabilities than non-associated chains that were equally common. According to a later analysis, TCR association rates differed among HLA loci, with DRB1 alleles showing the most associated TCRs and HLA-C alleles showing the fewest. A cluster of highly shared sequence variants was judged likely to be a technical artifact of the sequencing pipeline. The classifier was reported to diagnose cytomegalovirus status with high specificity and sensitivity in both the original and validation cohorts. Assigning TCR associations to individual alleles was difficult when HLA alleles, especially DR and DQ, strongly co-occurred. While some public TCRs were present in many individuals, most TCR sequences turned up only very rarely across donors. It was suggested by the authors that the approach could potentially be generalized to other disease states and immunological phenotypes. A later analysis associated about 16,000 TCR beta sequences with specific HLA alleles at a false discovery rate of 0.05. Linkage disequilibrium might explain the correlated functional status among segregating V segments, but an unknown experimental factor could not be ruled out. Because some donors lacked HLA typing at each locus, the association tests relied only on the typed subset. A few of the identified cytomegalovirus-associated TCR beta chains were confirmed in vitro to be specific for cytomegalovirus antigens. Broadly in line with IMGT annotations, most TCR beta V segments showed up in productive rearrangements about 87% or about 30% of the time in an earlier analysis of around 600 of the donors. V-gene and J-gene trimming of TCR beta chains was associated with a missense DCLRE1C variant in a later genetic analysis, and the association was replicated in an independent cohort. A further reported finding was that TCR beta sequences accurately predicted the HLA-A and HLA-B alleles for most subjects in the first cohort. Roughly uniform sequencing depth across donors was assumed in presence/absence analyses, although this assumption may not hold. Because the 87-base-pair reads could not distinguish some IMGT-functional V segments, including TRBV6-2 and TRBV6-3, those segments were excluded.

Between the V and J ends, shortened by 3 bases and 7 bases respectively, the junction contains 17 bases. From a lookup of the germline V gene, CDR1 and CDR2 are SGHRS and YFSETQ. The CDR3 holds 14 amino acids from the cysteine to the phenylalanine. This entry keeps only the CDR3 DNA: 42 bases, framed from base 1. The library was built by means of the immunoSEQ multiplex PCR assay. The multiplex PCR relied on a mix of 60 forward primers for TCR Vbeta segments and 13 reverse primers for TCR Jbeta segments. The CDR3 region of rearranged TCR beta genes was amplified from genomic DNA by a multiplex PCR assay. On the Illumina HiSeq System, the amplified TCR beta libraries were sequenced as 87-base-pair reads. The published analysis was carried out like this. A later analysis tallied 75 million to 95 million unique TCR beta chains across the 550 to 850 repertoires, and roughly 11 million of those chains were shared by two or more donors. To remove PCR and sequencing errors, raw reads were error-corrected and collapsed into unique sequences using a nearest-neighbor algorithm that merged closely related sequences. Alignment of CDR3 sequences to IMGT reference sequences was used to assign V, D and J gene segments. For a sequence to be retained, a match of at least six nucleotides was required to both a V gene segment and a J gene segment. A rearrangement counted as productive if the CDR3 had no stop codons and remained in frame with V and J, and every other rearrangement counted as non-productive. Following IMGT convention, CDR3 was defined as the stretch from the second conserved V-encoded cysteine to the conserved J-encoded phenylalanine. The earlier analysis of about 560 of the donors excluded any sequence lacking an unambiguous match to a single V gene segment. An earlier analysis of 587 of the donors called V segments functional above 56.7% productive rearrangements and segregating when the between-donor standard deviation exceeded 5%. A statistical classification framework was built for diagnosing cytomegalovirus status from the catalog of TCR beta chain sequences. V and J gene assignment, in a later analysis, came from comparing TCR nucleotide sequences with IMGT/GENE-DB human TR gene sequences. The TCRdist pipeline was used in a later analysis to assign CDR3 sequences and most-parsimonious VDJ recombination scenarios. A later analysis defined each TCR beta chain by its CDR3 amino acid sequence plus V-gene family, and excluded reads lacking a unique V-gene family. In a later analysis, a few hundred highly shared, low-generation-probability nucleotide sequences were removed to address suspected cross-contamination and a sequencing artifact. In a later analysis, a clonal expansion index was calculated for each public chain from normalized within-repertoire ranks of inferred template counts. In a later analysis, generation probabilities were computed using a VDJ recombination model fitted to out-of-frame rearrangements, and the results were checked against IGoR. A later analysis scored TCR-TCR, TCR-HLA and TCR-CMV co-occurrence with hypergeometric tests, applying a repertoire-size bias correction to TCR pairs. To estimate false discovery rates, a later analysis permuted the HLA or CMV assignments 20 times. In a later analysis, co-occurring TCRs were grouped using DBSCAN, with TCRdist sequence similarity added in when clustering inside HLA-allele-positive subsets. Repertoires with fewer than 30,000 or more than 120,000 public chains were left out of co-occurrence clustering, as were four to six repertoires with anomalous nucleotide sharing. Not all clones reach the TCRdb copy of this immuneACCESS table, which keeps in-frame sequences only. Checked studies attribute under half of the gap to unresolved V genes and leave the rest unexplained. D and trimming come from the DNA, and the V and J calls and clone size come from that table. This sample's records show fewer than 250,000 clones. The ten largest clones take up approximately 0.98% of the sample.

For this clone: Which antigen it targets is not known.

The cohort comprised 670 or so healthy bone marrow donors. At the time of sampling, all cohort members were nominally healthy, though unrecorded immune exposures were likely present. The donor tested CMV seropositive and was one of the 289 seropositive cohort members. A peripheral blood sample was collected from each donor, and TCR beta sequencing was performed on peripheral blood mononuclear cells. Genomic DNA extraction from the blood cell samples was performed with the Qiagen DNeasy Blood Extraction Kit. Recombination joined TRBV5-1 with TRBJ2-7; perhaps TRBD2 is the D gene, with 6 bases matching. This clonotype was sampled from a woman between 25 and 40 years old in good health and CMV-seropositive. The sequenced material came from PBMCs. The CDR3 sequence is CASSSRDGSWEQYF. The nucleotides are TGCGCCAGCAGCTCCCGGGACGGGAGTTGGGAGCAGTACTTC.